Below, one TCR beta chain is given with its context. Its specificity is unknown. The read comes to an end 3 residues before the CDR3 does, leaving the germline J gene to fill in the end. These data belong to a study of T cells in women clearing cervical HPV infection. Study background: HLA type stays a possible confounder, typing being limited. General study findings and limits: CIN3+ cases had significantly higher TCR richness than controls; evenness did not differ. Cases carried less TRBV6-7 than controls: roughly 0.11% versus 0.16%.

Germline-derived CDR1 and CDR2 are LNHDA and SQIVND (reference sequence). V lost 7 bases, J lost 4 bases, and 3 bases stayed unmatched. This CDR3 region has 14 residues. Produced via immunoSEQ multiplex PCR; TCRdb's table is partial and in-frame only. This specimen shows 48,000 or so clones; the ten leading clones hold about 1.6%. Sequenced material: blood buffy coat. This clonotype originated in a woman aged 18-69 years with a cervical HPV16 infection that either progressed to CIN3+ or cleared (not recorded which). V is TRBV19 and J is TRBJ1-6, with TRBD1 matching 8 bases. CDR3 sequence reads: CASKDRGYNSPLHF. CDR3 DNA, as far as it was read: TGTGCCAGTAAAGACAGGGGATATAATTCACCC.